The next 30 T cell receptor beta chains were all read from a single sample in a study of blood T cell repertoires in COVID-19. Profiling relied on immunoSEQ multiplex PCR, and the TCRdb table lists in-frame clones only, not all of them. The sample gives 470,000 or so clones, approximately 83% of which show up once; 3% to 4% is in the top ten. The sequencing sample was made of peripheral blood. The receptors stem from a human donor in a cohort sampled during active COVID-19.

This chain links TRBV23-1 with TRBJ1-5; no clear D. TRBV23-1 is an ORF, with its function uncertain. CDR3 length: 13 residues. V was trimmed by 7 bases and J by 2 bases, leaving 9 bases between them. CDR3: CASTGNGNQPQHF. CDR3 in DNA: TGCGCCAGCACCGGGAATGGCAATCAGCCCCAGCATTTT.

The rearrangement joins TRBV2 to TRBJ1-4; TRBD1 aligns across 7 bases. V trimming: 3 bases; J trimming: 4 bases; junction bases outside the gene matches: 5. The germline V gene has CDR1 SNHLY and CDR2 FYNNEI. This CDR3 has 15 residues. Here the CDR3 DNA reads TGTGCCAGCAGTGAGGACAGGCTCTTTAATGAAAAACTGTTTTTT. This encodes CASSEDRLFNEKLFF.

This clone has only a few counts. V is TRBV27 and J is TRBJ1-1; a weak D match, TRBD1 (5 bases). CDR3 length: 14 residues. CDR1 and CDR2 from the germline V gene are MNHEY and SMNVEV (reference sequence). V lost 6 bases, J lost 5 bases, and 16 bases lay in between. The CDR3 is CASSRQFYRTEAFF. CDR3 DNA sequence: TGTGCCAGCAGCCGACAGTTCTATCGAACTGAAGCTTTCTTT.

The chain links TRBV18 to TRBJ1-1, with D tentatively TRBD1 (5 bases). Germline V gene sequence: CDR1 KGHSH, CDR2 LQKENI. Trimming left V 3 bases short and J 8 bases short, with 22 bases between. This CDR3 has 16 amino acids. CDR3 DNA sequence: TGTGCCAGCTCACCCCTCAGGGCCGGGCGTAACCCCGAAGCTTTCTTT. Protein product: CASSPLRAGRNPEAFF.

V and J are TRBV5-1 and TRBJ1-1, with 7 positions matching TRBD1. J gave up 1 base and V 4 bases, and 4 bases lay outside the gene matches. CDR3 size: 14 residues. CDR1 is SGHRS, CDR2 YFSETQ, per germline. The CDR3 reads CASSPGQANTEAFF. The CDR3 region has the DNA TGCGCCAGCAGCCCTGGACAGGCGAACACTGAAGCTTTCTTT.

J is TRBJ1-1 and V is TRBV7-8; TRBD1 might be the D (6 bases). CDR3 length: 14 amino acids. V lost 5 bases and J 7 bases, leaving 17 bases between the germline ends. CDR1 and CDR2 (germline): SGHVS, FQNEAQ. This chain's CDR3 is CASSPSSTGGEAFF. CDR3 in DNA: TGTGCCAGCAGCCCCAGCTCGACAGGAGGTGAAGCTTTCTTT.

The gene calls are TRBV10-1 and TRBJ2-7, with 11 bases matching TRBD2. Germline V lookup: CDR1 WNHNN, CDR2 SYGVQD (reference sequence). The CDR3 is 15 residues long. After removal of 4 bases from V and 0 bases from J, the junction contained 2 bases not matched to a gene. The CDR3 is CASSGLAGSSYEQYF. The CDR3 nucleotides read TGCGCCAGCAGTGGACTAGCGGGGAGCTCCTACGAGCAGTACTTC.

The V gene is TRBV19, the J gene TRBJ2-3; perhaps TRBD2 as D (6 bases). Trimming left V 0 bases short and J 0 bases short, with 19 bases between. This CDR3 has 19 residues. The germline V gene encodes CDR1 LNHDA and CDR2 SQIVND (reference sequence). The CDR3 reads CASSIDASRGTASTDTQYF. The CDR3 nucleotides are TGTGCCAGTAGTATAGACGCCAGTCGGGGGACGGCTAGCACAGATACGCAGTATTTT.

DNA for the CDR3: TGTGCCAGCAGTGAAACCACGACAGGGTCCCACGAGCAGTACTTC. Protein: CASSETTTGSHEQYF. V usage is TRBV25-1 and J usage is TRBJ2-7; 7 nucleotides line up with TRBD1. From germline, CDR1 is MGHDK and CDR2 SYGVNS. J gave up 5 bases and V 2 bases, and 9 bases lay outside the gene matches. The CDR3 is 15 amino acids.

The chain employs TRBV19 and TRBJ2-2, with 14 nucleotides matching TRBD2. Germline V gives CDR1 LNHDA, CDR2 SQIVND (reference sequence). V lost 7 bases and J lost 4; bases outside the gene matches: 8. The length of the CDR3 is 17 residues. The chain's CDR3 is CASNLGLAGGATGELFF. As DNA, the CDR3 is TGTGCCAGTAATCTCGGACTAGCGGGAGGCGCCACCGGGGAGCTGTTTTTT.

On this clone: Other DNA variants within this sample encode the same CDR3. The chain couples TRBV9 to TRBJ2-1, with a weak D call TRBD1 (5 bases). CDR3 length: 15 residues. From germline, CDR1 is SGDLS and CDR2 YYNGEE. Trimming cost V 0 bases and J 4 bases, with 11 bases left between them. CDR3 amino acids: CASSVARESYNEQFF. As DNA, the CDR3 is TGTGCCAGCAGCGTAGCCAGGGAAAGTTACAATGAGCAGTTCTTC.

V gene TRBV27 combines with J gene TRBJ2-7, with D perhaps TRBD2 (6 bases). Germline values: CDR1 MNHEY, CDR2 SMNVEV (reference sequence). The length of the CDR3 is 14 residues. V was shortened by 3 bases and J by 6 bases, with 15 bases between the two germline ends. Written as DNA, the CDR3 is TGTGCCAGCAGTTTTGGAGGGCTCGGTGGCGAGCAGTACTTC. Translated: CASSFGGLGGEQYF.

The rearrangement links TRBV30 to TRBJ1-1; TRBD1 might be the D (5 bases). The CDR3 sequence is 13 residues long. The ends were cut back, 7 bases at V and 0 bases at J, with 12 bases in the middle. The V gene's germline CDR1 is GTSNPN and CDR2 SVGIG (reference sequence). The CDR3 region is CASRPGMNTEAFF. Written as DNA, the CDR3 is TGTGCCTCAAGACCAGGGATGAACACTGAAGCTTTCTTT.

This sequence joins TRBV7-2 and TRBJ2-3, with TRBD2 matching 14 bases. Germline CDR1 is SGHTA and CDR2 is FQGNSA. The CDR3 runs to 16 residues. V lost 0 bases and J lost 6; bases outside the gene matches: 2. The CDR3 DNA is TGTGCCAGCAGCTTAGCGCGGACTAGCGGGAGGGATACGCAGTATTTT. Protein product: CASSLARTSGRDTQYF. Together with reference TRBV7-2 and TRBJ2-3, the CDR3 gives the full variable domain: GAGVSQSPSNKVTEKGKDVELRCDPISGHTALYWYRQSLGQGLEFLIYFQGNSAPDKSGLPSDRFSAERTGGSVSTLTIQRTQQEDSAVYLCASSLARTSGRDTQYFGPGTRLTVL.

This chain connects TRBV9 to TRBJ2-3; 8 bases are a match to TRBD2. Germline CDR1 SGDLS, CDR2 YYNGEE. The CDR3 is 14 amino acids. The V gene end was trimmed by 6 bases and the J gene end by 0 bases; junction bases not matched to a gene: 3. This chain's CDR3 is CASNLAGSTDTQYF. CDR3 nucleotide sequence: TGTGCCAGCAATTTAGCGGGAAGCACAGATACGCAGTATTTT.

The rearrangement uses TRBV28 and TRBJ1-3; 9 bases align to TRBD1. V was pared by 6 bases and J by 8 bases, with 11 bases of the junction left unmatched. CDR3 size: 15 residues. Germline lookup yields CDR1 MDHEN and CDR2 SYDVKM. The CDR3 here is CASRRGTGIQDTIYF. The CDR3 DNA follows: TGTGCCAGCAGGCGCGGGACAGGGATCCAGGACACCATATATTTT.

This chain joins TRBV5-1 and TRBJ2-7; the D is unclear. The CDR3 totals 16 residues. Germline V gene data show CDR1 as SGHRS and CDR2 as YFSETQ. V lost 0 bases, J lost 0 bases, and 13 bases lay in between. The CDR3 DNA reads as TGCGCCAGCAGCTTGGTGTTTTCAGGAAGCTCCTACGAGCAGTACTTC. Translating it yields CASSLVFSGSSYEQYF.

This rearrangement joins TRBV5-1 to TRBJ1-1, with 7 bases matching TRBD1. The CDR3 extends over 18 amino acids. CDR1 and CDR2 (germline): SGHRS, YFSETQ. After removal of 4 bases from V and 1 base from J, the junction contained 16 bases not matched to a gene. The CDR3 DNA follows: TGCGCCAGCAGCATCTTCGACAGGGTGTTAGAAAGGAACACTGAAGCTTTCTTT. Protein product: CASSIFDRVLERNTEAFF.

V is TRBV14 and J is TRBJ2-1, with 7 bases that match TRBD2. The CDR3 runs 14 residues. Germline CDR1 is SGHDN and CDR2 is FVKESK. The ends lost 4 bases at V and 2 bases at J; junction bases unmatched: 2. The CDR3 reads CASSPGTTYNEQFF. The CDR3, as DNA: TGTGCCAGCAGCCCCGGGACTACCTACAATGAGCAGTTCTTC.

The chain joins TRBV5-4 to TRBJ1-1; D not resolved. Germline values: CDR1 SGHNT, CDR2 YYREEE (reference sequence). The CDR3 length is 14 residues. Deletions cut 2 bases from V and 3 bases from J, with 11 bases between. CDR3 protein: CASSFQLRDTEAFF. CDR3 DNA: TGTGCCAGCAGCTTCCAACTTCGGGACACTGAAGCTTTCTTT. Full variable domain (outside the CDR3, taken from reference TRBV5-4 and TRBJ1-1): ETGVTQSPTHLIKTRGQQVTLRCSSQSGHNTVSWYQQALGQGPQFIFQYYREEENGRGNFPPRFSGLQFPNYSSELNVNALELDDSALYLCASSFQLRDTEAFFGQGTRLTVV.

The chain combines TRBV3-1 (or the pseudogene TRBV3-2) with TRBJ2-4; 8 bases align to TRBD2. CDR1 is LGHDT and CDR2 is YNNKEL in the germline V gene (reference sequence). This CDR3 is 16 amino acids long. V lost 1 base to trimming and J lost 1 base; unmatched junction nucleotides: 3. CDR3 bases: TGTGCCAGCAGCCAAGTCCGGGGGGGGGCCAAAAACATTCAGTACTTC. The encoded protein is CASSQVRGGAKNIQYF.

The chain is built from TRBV6-2 or TRBV6-3 and TRBJ2-3, with 8 bases fitting TRBD2. Per germline, CDR1 MNHEY and CDR2 SVGEGT. This CDR3 comprises 15 residues. V shed 5 bases, J shed 2 bases, and the junction held 6 bases outside the gene matches. The CDR3 region is CASSNPTSATDTQYF. The DNA for the CDR3 is TGTGCCAGCAGTAACCCGACTAGCGCCACAGATACGCAGTATTTT.

The chain couples TRBV5-1 to TRBJ2-5; D possibly corresponds to TRBD2 (5 bases). The CDR3 has 14 residues. From germline, CDR1 is SGHRS and CDR2 YFSETQ. V lost 6 bases and J 5 bases, leaving 17 bases between the germline ends. The CDR3: CASNLDQTGETQYF. The CDR3 DNA reads TGCGCCAGCAACCTCGACCAAACGGGGGAGACCCAGTACTTC.

The table lists this clone with a count of one. The V gene is TRBV14, the J gene TRBJ1-2, with D possibly matching TRBD1 (5 bases). Trimming left V 4 bases short and J 7 bases short, with 13 bases between. CDR1 and CDR2 (germline): SGHDN, FVKESK. The CDR3 spans 13 residues. This CDR3 reads CASSPPGRLGYTF. As DNA, the CDR3 is TGTGCCAGCAGCCCCCCAGGGCGCCTTGGCTACACCTTC.

This chain connects TRBV30 to TRBJ2-2, with D uncertain. V lost 4 bases and J lost 2, with 8 bases in between. This CDR3 is 13 amino acids long. Germline lookup yields CDR1 GTSNPN and CDR2 SVGIG (reference sequence). CDR3: CAWTTVNTGELFF. For the CDR3, the DNA is TGTGCCTGGACAACAGTTAACACCGGGGAGCTGTTTTTT.

This clone was seen once. The rearrangement joins TRBV5-8 to TRBJ2-1; 7 positions agree with TRBD2. J was trimmed by 12 bases and V by 5 bases; bases with no gene match: 8. CDR1 and CDR2 from the germline V gene are SGHTS and YDEGEE. The CDR3 spans 12 residues. CDR3 sequence (DNA): TGTGCCAGCAGGCCGACTAGCTTACCGCAGTTCTTC. Residues: CASRPTSLPQFF.

In nucleotides, the CDR3 is TGTGCCAGCAGCACCCGACAGGGGCGGGACAATGAGCAGTTCTTC. It specifies CASSTRQGRDNEQFF. V gene TRBV9 combines with J gene TRBJ2-1; 8 nucleotides line up with TRBD1. CDR1 is SGDLS, CDR2 YYNGEE, per germline. V was clipped by 4 bases and J by 5 bases; unmatched bases: 8. The CDR3 extends over 15 amino acids. Variable domain in full (rest from reference TRBV9 and TRBJ2-1): DSGVTQTPKHLITATGQRVTLRCSPRSGDLSVYWYQQSLDQGLQFLIQYYNGEERAKGNILERFSAQQFPDLHSELNLSSLELGDSALYFCASSTRQGRDNEQFFGPGTRLTVL.

The V and J genes are TRBV19 and TRBJ1-4, with 7 nucleotides matching TRBD1. Germline CDR1 LNHDA, CDR2 SQIVND (reference sequence). The CDR3 extends over 15 amino acids. J gave up 3 bases and V 4 bases, and 5 bases lay outside the gene matches. The CDR3 sequence is CASSNGGQPNEKLFF. Written as DNA, the CDR3 is TGTGCCAGTAGTAACGGGGGACAGCCTAATGAAAAACTGTTTTTT. Full variable domain (remainder filled in from reference TRBV19 and TRBJ1-4): DGGITQSPKYLFRKEGQNVTLSCEQNLNHDAMYWYRQDPGQGLRLIYYSQIVNDFQKGDIAEGYSVSREKKESFPLTVTSAQKNPTAFYLCASSNGGQPNEKLFFGSGTQLSVL.

This clone was counted once. V is TRBV6-6 and J is TRBJ2-2, with TRBD2 identical over 8 bases. V dropped 4 bases and J dropped 1; count of bases not matched to a gene: 5. The CDR3 extends over 16 amino acids. Germline CDR1 is MNHNY and CDR2 is SVGAGI (reference sequence). DNA for the CDR3: TGTGCCAGCAGTTCAGCGGGAGCTTTGAACACCGGGGAGCTGTTTTTT. Protein sequence: CASSSAGALNTGELFF.

The rearrangement uses TRBV7-8 and TRBJ1-5; no definite D call. The CDR3 sequence is 15 residues long. With 1 base removed from V and 9 bases from J, the gap between germline ends came to 16 bases. Germline CDR1 SGHVS, CDR2 FQNEAQ. The CDR3, as DNA: TGTGCCAGCAGCTTAGGATTGGCCGAATATGCGCCCCAGCATTTT. This codes for CASSLGLAEYAPQHF.